One sample yielded the 21 T cell receptor beta chains listed below, sequenced in a study of glioma-infiltrating T cells after dendritic cell vaccination. The table came from immunoSEQ multiplex PCR; TCRdb's copy has only in-frame clones and leaves some out. This sample has tens of thousands of clones, with around nine tenths found just once. This sample comprised blood, obtained before dendritic cell vaccination. The receptors come from a human donor with glioblastoma.

This chain connects TRBV19 to TRBJ1-1; D gene uncertain. Germline lookup yields CDR1 LNHDA and CDR2 SQIVND (reference sequence). CDR3 length equals 16 residues. V was trimmed by 10 bases and J by 0 bases, leaving 21 bases between them. The CDR3 reads CANTFRSNPMNTEAFF. As DNA, the CDR3 is TGTGCCAACACGTTTAGGAGTAACCCTATGAACACTGAAGCTTTCTTT.

The V gene is TRBV4-1, the J gene TRBJ2-2; a weak D match, TRBD2 (5 bases). The CDR3 has 13 amino acids. Germline V gene sequence: CDR1 MGHRA, CDR2 YSYEKL. Between the trimmed V and J ends, which lost 2 bases and 8 bases, there was a span of 9 bases. The CDR3 DNA sequence: TGCGCCAGCAGCCAACACGGGGTTGGGGAGCTGTTTTTT. This codes for CASSQHGVGELFF.

The J gene is TRBJ1-3, the V gene TRBV2; D uncertain. The CDR3 covers 14 residues. The germline V and J ends were trimmed by 1 base and 2 bases, with 6 bases remaining between them. CDR1 and CDR2 (germline): SNHLY, FYNNEI. This CDR3 reads CASSEGRAGNTIYF. CDR3 DNA: TGTGCCAGCAGTGAAGGCCGGGCTGGAAACACCATATATTTT.

V usage is TRBV7-9 and J usage is TRBJ2-1; 7 nucleotides align to TRBD2. CDR3 size: 15 residues. Germline CDR1 is SEHNR and CDR2 is FQNEAQ (reference sequence). J was trimmed by 7 bases and V by 0 bases; bases with no gene match: 6. CDR3 DNA: TGTGCCAGCAGCTTAGCCTGGACTAGGAGGAATGAGCAGTTCTTC. Protein product: CASSLAWTRRNEQFF.

The chain employs TRBV5-1 and TRBJ2-3; D gene unclear. V lost 3 bases, J lost 0 bases, and 14 bases lay in between. CDR1 and CDR2 from the germline V gene are SGHRS and YFSETQ. The CDR3 spans 16 residues. The DNA for the CDR3 is TGCGCCAGCAGCTACAGCTTTTATGGAAGCACAGATACGCAGTATTTT. It is translated as CASSYSFYGSTDTQYF.

The chain carries TRBV7-2 and TRBJ2-1, with 13 bases matching TRBD2. Germline trimming cut 4 bases from V and 10 bases from J; bases unmatched to any gene: 10. The CDR3 is 16 residues long. Germline CDR1 is SGHTA and CDR2 is FQGNSA. The CDR3 nucleotides are TGTGCCAGCAGCTCCTCTGGACTAGCGGGGGCCACCGAGCAGTTCTTC. Translation: CASSSSGLAGATEQFF.

This chain joins TRBV5-4 and TRBJ1-2; D unclear. Germline V lookup: CDR1 SGHNT, CDR2 YYREEE (reference sequence). CDR3 length: 14 amino acids. V lost 3 bases and J 3 bases, leaving 12 bases between the germline ends. The CDR3 nucleotides read TGTGCCAGCAGCTGGACTGGTACGGACTATGGCTACACCTTC. It is translated as CASSWTGTDYGYTF.

Regarding this clone: Within the sample, other DNA sequences also encode this same CDR3. The CDR3 reads CASSLAVSYNSPLHF. In DNA form, the CDR3 reads TGTGCCAGCAGCTTAGCAGTTAGTTATAATTCACCCCTCCACTTT. The chain recombines TRBV7-9 with TRBJ1-6, with D uncertain. The CDR3 spans 15 residues. Germline assignment: CDR1 SEHNR and CDR2 FQNEAQ (reference sequence). Between the trimmed V and J ends, which lost 0 bases and 4 bases, there was a span of 7 bases.

The gene calls are TRBV6-1 and TRBJ1-3; 10 bases are shared with TRBD1. V shed 11 bases and J 2 bases; nucleotides not matched to a gene: 3. The CDR3 is 13 amino acids. CDR1 is MNHNS and CDR2 is SASEGT in the germline V gene. CDR3 region: CAWTGGTGNTIYF. In DNA, the CDR3 is TGTGCCTGGACAGGGGGGACTGGAAACACCATATATTTT.

The gene calls are TRBV5-1 and TRBJ1-5, with 7 nucleotides matching TRBD1. V was pared by 3 bases and J by 4 bases, with 7 bases of the junction left unmatched. The CDR3 spans 15 residues. Per germline, CDR1 SGHRS and CDR2 YFSETQ. For the CDR3, the DNA is TGCGCCAGCAGCTCGGCACAGGGGATAAATCAGCCCCAGCATTTT. It yields the protein CASSSAQGINQPQHF.

V is TRBV11-2 and J is TRBJ2-7; 9 positions agree with TRBD1. The CDR3 length is 14 residues. Germline values: CDR1 SGHAT, CDR2 FQNNGV. Germline trimming cut 3 bases from V and 7 bases from J; bases unmatched to any gene: 7. CDR3 DNA: TGTGCCAGCAGCTTGGAACAGGGGGCGGTTGAGCAGTACTTC. The encoded protein is CASSLEQGAVEQYF.

The rearrangement links TRBV5-1 to TRBJ2-1, with D possibly being TRBD2 (5 bases). The CDR3 totals 14 residues. From germline, CDR1 is SGHRS and CDR2 YFSETQ. V lost 4 bases and J lost 5, with 13 bases in between. This CDR3 reads CASSAHLGDNEQFF. The DNA for the CDR3 is TGCGCCAGCAGCGCCCACCTCGGGGACAATGAGCAGTTCTTC. Combining the CDR3 with reference TRBV5-1 and TRBJ2-1 gives the whole variable domain KAGVTQTPRYLIKTRGQQVTLSCSPISGHRSVSWYQQTPGQGLQFLFEYFSETQRNKGNFPGRFSGRQFSNSRSEMNVSTLELGDSALYLCASSAHLGDNEQFFGPGTRLTVL.

Points on this clone: A read error may account for a junction end that differs from germline. Distinct nucleotide sequences in the sample also encode this CDR3. The chain is built from TRBV12-5 and TRBJ1-6, with D unclear. Germline values: CDR1 LGHNT, CDR2 FRNRAP. CDR3 size: 15 residues. This CDR3 reads CASAPLGGYNSPLHF. The DNA for the CDR3 is TGTGCTAGTGCCCCCCTTGGAGGCTATAATTCCCCCCTCCACTTT.

The sample holds a few counts of this clone. The chain employs TRBV19 and TRBJ2-5; possible D gene TRBD2, 5 bases. This CDR3 comprises 15 residues. Germline values: CDR1 LNHDA, CDR2 SQIVND (reference sequence). The V gene lost 7 bases and the J gene lost 2 bases, with 17 bases spanning the gap. The CDR3: CASTDGGGLQETQYF. The CDR3 DNA is TGTGCCAGTACGGATGGAGGCGGGCTTCAAGAGACCCAGTACTTC.

The chain joins TRBV7-7 to TRBJ2-7; possible D gene TRBD1, 5 bases. From germline, CDR1 is SSHAT and CDR2 FNYEAQ (reference sequence). V lost 6 bases and J lost 5, with 14 bases in between. The CDR3 extends over 13 amino acids. CDR3 sequence reads: CASSFSWGHEQYF. The CDR3 nucleotides read TGTGCCAGCAGTTTTTCTTGGGGCCACGAGCAGTACTTC.

The chain links TRBV19 to TRBJ2-5; 8 bases agree with TRBD1. V trimming: 1 base; J trimming: 3 bases; junction bases outside the gene matches: 7. Germline CDR1 and CDR2: LNHDA and SQIVND (reference sequence). This CDR3 is built from 16 residues. CDR3 sequence (DNA): TGTGCCAGTAGTATAGGGACAGGGATCATTAAAGAGACCCAGTACTTC. This encodes CASSIGTGIIKETQYF.

The rearrangement links TRBV5-4 to TRBJ1-1; unclear D gene. Per germline, CDR1 SGHNT and CDR2 YYREEE (reference sequence). The CDR3 consists of 15 residues. V gave up 4 bases and J gave up 0 bases, with 13 bases separating them. The CDR3 here is CASSPTSGVNTEAFF. DNA of the CDR3: TGTGCCAGCAGCCCAACCTCCGGGGTGAACACTGAAGCTTTCTTT.

This sequence joins TRBV18 and TRBJ1-1; TRBD1 matches 8 bases. V trimming: 1 base; J trimming: 1 base; junction bases outside the gene matches: 5. The CDR3 spans 16 residues. Germline CDR1 is KGHSH and CDR2 is LQKENI. DNA of the CDR3: TGTGCCAGCTCACCACTAGGACAGGGAGGGAACACTGAAGCTTTCTTT. This translates into CASSPLGQGGNTEAFF.

J is TRBJ1-4 and V is TRBV11-2, with D perhaps TRBD1 (5 bases). Germline CDR1 and CDR2: SGHAT and FQNNGV. V was pared by 4 bases and J by 5 bases, with 14 bases between. The CDR3 is 15 amino acids. CDR3 coding DNA: TGTGCCAGCAGCTCGTCGATTCGGGGGAATGAAAAACTGTTTTTT. Translated: CASSSSIRGNEKLFF.

This chain joins TRBV2 and TRBJ2-4, with 7 bases lining up with TRBD1. The germline CDR1 and CDR2 sequences are SNHLY and FYNNEI. This CDR3 comprises 13 residues. Trimming removed 6 bases from V and 6 bases from J; junction bases left unmatched: 5. CDR3 nucleotide sequence: TGTGCCAGCAGCGTTGGGACAGCAAACATTCAGTACTTC. Translation: CASSVGTANIQYF.

This clone was recorded once. The rearrangement joins TRBV4-1 to TRBJ1-2; 9 positions match TRBD1. V was pared by 1 base and J by 3 bases, with 6 bases of the junction left unmatched. The CDR3 is 16 amino acids. Germline V gene sequence: CDR1 MGHRA, CDR2 YSYEKL. CDR3 amino acids: CASSQAGTGSYYGYTF. CDR3 in DNA: TGCGCCAGCAGCCAAGCCGGGACAGGGTCATACTATGGCTACACCTTC.